This T cell receptor beta chain was found in a study of PD-1 blockade in classical Hodgkin lymphoma. General study points: Repertoire differences lack defined causes, possibly disease activity or prior therapy.

Patients all relapsed after autologous stem cell transplantation, and there was variation in brentuximab vedotin exposure. The authors enriched CD8+ T cells from thawed PBMCs via magnetic negative selection. The CDR3 is 12 amino acids. Germline-derived CDR1 and CDR2 are MNHEY and SVGAGI. As to this clone: What it binds is not known.

Sequencing used immunoSEQ multiplex PCR; TCRdb keeps in-frame clones, though not all of them. The sample lists 10,000 to 15,000 clones, more than 60% occurring once. This clonotype originated in a human donor with classical Hodgkin lymphoma. The starting material was CD8+ T cells from blood, obtained at baseline. This chain joins TRBV6-5 and TRBJ1-5; no firm D call. CDR3: CTRAGYNQPQHF. The CDR3 coding sequence is TGTACACGCGCGGGCTACAATCAGCCCCAGCATTTT.